The sequence of this T cell receptor (beta chain) was determined in a study of beta chain features in type 1 diabetes. Study-wide points: Insertions were fewer and deletions more numerous at VDJ junctions in type 1 diabetes patients.

Germline V gene sequence: CDR1 MGHRA, CDR2 YSYEKL. The V segment lost 5 bases and the J segment 6 bases; nucleotides outside the gene matches: 9. The CDR3 has 15 residues. There are a few counts of this clone. Antigen unknown. cDNA synthesis used the whole RNA isolate, giving expressed TCRB sequences. The data were produced by immunoSEQ multiplex PCR, yet TCRdb's version contains in-frame clones alone and is incomplete. The sample has over 350,000 clones, over 13% seen once. Material: naive CD4+ T cells from blood. The gene calls are TRBV4-1 and TRBJ2-1; TRBD1 agrees at 8 bases. The sequence was obtained from a woman under 30 in good health. CDR3 nucleotides: TGCGCCAGCAGCGTGCCCGGGACAGGATCCAATGAGCAGTTCTTC. It specifies CASSVPGTGSNEQFF.